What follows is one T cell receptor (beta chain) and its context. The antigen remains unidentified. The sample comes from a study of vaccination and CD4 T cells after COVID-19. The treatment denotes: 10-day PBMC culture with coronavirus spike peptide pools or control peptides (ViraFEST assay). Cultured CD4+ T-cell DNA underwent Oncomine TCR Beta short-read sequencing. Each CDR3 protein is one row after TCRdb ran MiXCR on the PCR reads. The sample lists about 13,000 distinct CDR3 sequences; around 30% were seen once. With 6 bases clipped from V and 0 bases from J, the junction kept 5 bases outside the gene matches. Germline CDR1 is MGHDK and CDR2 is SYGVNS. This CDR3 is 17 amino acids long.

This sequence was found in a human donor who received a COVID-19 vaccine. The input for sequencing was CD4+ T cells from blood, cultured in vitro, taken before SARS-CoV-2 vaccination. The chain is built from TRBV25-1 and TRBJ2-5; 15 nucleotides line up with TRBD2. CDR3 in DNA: TGTGCCAGCAGCGGACTAGCGGGGGGGAAACACCAAGAGACCCAGTACTTC. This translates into CASSGLAGGKHQETQYF. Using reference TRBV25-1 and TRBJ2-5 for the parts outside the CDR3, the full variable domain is EADIYQTPRYLVIGTGKKITLECSQTMGHDKMYWYQQDPGMELHLIHYSYGVNSTEKGDLSSESTVSRIRTEHFPLTLESARPSHTSQYLCASSGLAGGKHQETQYFGPGTRLLVL.